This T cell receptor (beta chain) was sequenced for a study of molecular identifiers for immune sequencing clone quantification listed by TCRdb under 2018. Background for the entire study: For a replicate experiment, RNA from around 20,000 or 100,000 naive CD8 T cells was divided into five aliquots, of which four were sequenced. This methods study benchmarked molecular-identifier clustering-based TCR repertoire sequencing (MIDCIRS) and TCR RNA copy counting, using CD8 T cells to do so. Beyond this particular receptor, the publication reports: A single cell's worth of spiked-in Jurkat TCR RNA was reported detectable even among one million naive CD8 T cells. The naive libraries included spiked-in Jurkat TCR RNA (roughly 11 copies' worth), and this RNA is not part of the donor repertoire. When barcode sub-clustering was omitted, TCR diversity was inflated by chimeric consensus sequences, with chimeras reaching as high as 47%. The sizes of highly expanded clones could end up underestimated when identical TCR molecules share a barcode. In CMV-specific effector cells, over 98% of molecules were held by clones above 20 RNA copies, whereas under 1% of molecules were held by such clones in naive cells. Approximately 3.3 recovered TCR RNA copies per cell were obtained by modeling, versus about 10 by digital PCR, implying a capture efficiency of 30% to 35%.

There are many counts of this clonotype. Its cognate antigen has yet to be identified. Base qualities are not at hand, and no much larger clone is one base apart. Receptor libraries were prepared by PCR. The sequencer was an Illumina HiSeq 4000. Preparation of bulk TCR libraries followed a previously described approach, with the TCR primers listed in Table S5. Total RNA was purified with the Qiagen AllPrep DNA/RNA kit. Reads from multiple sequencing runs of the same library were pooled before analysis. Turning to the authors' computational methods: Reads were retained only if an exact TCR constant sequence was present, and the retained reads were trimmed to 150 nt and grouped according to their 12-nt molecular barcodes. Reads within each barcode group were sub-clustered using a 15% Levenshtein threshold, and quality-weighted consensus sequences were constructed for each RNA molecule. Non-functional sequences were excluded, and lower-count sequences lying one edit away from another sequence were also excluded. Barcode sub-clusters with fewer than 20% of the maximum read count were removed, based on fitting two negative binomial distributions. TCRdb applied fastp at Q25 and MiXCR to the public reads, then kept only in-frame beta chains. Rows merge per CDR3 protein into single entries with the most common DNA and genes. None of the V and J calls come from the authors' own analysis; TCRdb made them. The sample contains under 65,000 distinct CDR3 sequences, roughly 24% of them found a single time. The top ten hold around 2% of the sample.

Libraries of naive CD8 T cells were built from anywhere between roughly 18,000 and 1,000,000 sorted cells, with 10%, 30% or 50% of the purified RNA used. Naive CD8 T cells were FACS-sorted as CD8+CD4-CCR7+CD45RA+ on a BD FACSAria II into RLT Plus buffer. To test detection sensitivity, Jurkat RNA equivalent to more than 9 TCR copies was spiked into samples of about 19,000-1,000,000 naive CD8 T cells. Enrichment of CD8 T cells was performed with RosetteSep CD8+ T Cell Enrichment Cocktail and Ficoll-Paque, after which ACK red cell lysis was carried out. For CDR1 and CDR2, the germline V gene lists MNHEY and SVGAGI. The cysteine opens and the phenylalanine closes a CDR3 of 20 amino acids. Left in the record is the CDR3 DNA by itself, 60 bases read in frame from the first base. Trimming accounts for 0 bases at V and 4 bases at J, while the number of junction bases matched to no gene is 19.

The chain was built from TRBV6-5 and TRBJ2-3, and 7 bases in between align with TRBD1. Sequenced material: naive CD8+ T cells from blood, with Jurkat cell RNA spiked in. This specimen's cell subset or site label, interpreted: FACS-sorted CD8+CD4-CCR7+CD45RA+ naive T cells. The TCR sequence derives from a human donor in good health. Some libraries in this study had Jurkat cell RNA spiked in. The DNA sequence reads TGTGCCAGCAGTTACTCCCCCTACTTCACAGGGGAAAGTAGCGCAGATACGCAGTATTTT. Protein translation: CASSYSPYFTGESSADTQYF.